The 8 T cell receptor beta chains given below trace back to one sample, sequenced in a study of metastatic and nonmetastatic thyroid tumors. TCRdb re-clonotyped the PCR reads via MiXCR. There are tens of thousands of clones in the sample; around 17% occur only once, and 9% to 10% lies in the top ten. Thyroid surgery was performed in patients who had received no treatment beforehand. Material: tumor tissue. Receptors were obtained from a female donor with papillary thyroid cancer or a benign thyroid nodule (not recorded which). Some clones in this sample may be carry-over from other donors' samples.

This clone was counted at least ten times. The J gene is TRBJ1-1, the V gene TRBV6-1; TRBD1 agrees at 7 bases. CDR3 length: 14 residues. V trimming: 6 bases; J trimming: 0 bases; junction bases outside the gene matches: 4. CDR1 and CDR2 (germline): MNHNS, SASEGT. The CDR3 loop reads CASRGQELNTEAFF. Here the CDR3 DNA reads TGTGCCAGCAGAGGACAGGAACTGAACACTGAAGCTTTCTTT.

This clone was counted ten times or more. The genes are TRBV3-1 and TRBJ2-1, with 12 bases identical to TRBD2. This CDR3 comprises 19 residues. The trim removed 3 bases at V and 0 bases at J, leaving 9 bases unmatched. Germline V gives CDR1 LGHDT, CDR2 YNNKEL (reference sequence). CDR3 sequence (DNA): TGTGCCAGCAGCCAGTGGACTAGCGGGGCCAAAGGCTCCTACAATGAGCAGTTCTTC. Translated, it gives CASSQWTSGAKGSYNEQFF.

This clone appeared many times. This chain links TRBV30 with TRBJ1-3; 12 nucleotides match TRBD1. Germline V gives CDR1 GTSNPN, CDR2 SVGIG (reference sequence). V shed 1 base and J 1 base; nucleotides not matched to a gene: 5. The CDR3 has 17 residues. CDR3 sequence: CAWSEGTGGLSGNTIYF. The CDR3 DNA reads as TGTGCCTGGAGTGAAGGGACAGGGGGCCTTTCTGGAAACACCATATATTTT.

This clone was observed a handful of times. A much larger clone lies one base from this, so it may be a read error. Other DNA variants within this sample encode the same CDR3. V is TRBV9 and J is TRBJ2-1, with 8 bases fitting TRBD2. The CDR3 is 14 amino acids. From germline, CDR1 is SGDLS and CDR2 YYNGEE. Here the CDR3 DNA reads TGTGCCAGCGGGAGCGGGAGCTCCTACAATGAACAGTTCTTC. Translation: CASGSGSSYNEQFF.

This clone was observed at least ten times. This chain links TRBV3-1 with TRBJ2-7, with TRBD1 matching over 7 bases. The CDR3 has 15 residues. CDR1 and CDR2 (germline): LGHDT, YNNKEL (reference sequence). With V trimmed by 4 bases and J by 2 bases, 8 bases remained unmatched. As DNA, the CDR3 is TGTGCCAGCAGCCCTCGGGGACAGCTAACCTACGAGCAGTACTTC. Translation gives CASSPRGQLTYEQYF.

This clone was seen repeatedly, ten times or more. The J gene is TRBJ1-4, the V gene TRBV12-3 or TRBV12-4; D possibly corresponds to TRBD1 (5 bases). V shed 2 bases and J shed 6 bases, with 10 bases lying between them. This CDR3 comprises 14 residues. CDR3 sequence (DNA): TGTGCCAGCAGTTTAAGGACAAAAGATGAAAAACTGTTTTTT. It yields the protein CASSLRTKDEKLFF.

This clone showed up many times. DNA of the CDR3: TGTGCCAGCAGCTCCAAGCCCGGACGCGCCTCCTACGAGCAGTACTTC. Amino acids: CASSSKPGRASYEQYF. The V call is TRBV11-1, the J call TRBJ2-7; D uncertain. Trimming left V 4 bases short and J 0 bases short, with 16 bases between. This CDR3 region has 16 residues. Per germline, CDR1 SGHAT and CDR2 FQDESV (reference sequence). The complete variable domain, with remaining parts taken from reference TRBV11-1 and TRBJ2-7, reads EAEVAQSPRYKITEKSQAVAFWCDPISGHATLYWYRQILGQGPELLVQFQDESVVDDSQLPKDRFSAERLKGVDSTLKIQPAELGDSAMYLCASSSKPGRASYEQYFGPGTRLTVT.

Turning to this clone: The germline gene is not matched at one end of the junction; a read error may be the cause. The chain uses TRBV5-8 and TRBJ2-5; D might be TRBD1 or TRBD2, each matching 5 bases. The CDR3 extends over 16 amino acids. CDR1 SGHTS and CDR2 YDEGEE come from the germline V gene. The CDR3 DNA reads as TGTGCCAGCAGCGGGGGTGACTGGGGCTACCAAGAGACCCTGTACTTC. This translates into CASSGGDWGYQETLYF.